What follows describes a single T cell receptor beta chain. This sample was included in a study of blood T cell repertoires in COVID-19. Study-wide context: Sites across the United States, Italy and Spain contributed samples from acute and convalescent COVID-19. PBMCs, B-cell-depleted T cells, or T cells were the source of the cDNA or gDNA that made up the material.

In the source study's methods: Amplification with reference gene primers provided the estimates of nucleated cell counts. Measured with immunoSEQ multiplex PCR; TCRdb has only the in-frame clones, and not every one. V, J and clone size reflect that table, while D and trimming were determined from the DNA. The sample has 150,000 to 200,000 clones; about nine tenths are singletons. The CDR3 is 14 residues long. From germline, CDR1 is SEHNR and CDR2 FQNEAQ (reference sequence). The V and J ends lost 5 bases and 1 base respectively, with 11 bases between them. This chain uses TRBV7-9 with TRBJ1-1; no firm D call. The sample consisted of peripheral blood. This sequence was found in a woman between 65 and 79 years old with acute or convalescent COVID-19. CDR3 nucleotides: TGTGCCAGCAGCCCACCGGGGTCGAACACTGAAGCTTTCTTT. Its protein is CASSPPGSNTEAFF.